One T cell receptor (beta chain) is described in this entry. The CDR3 has 14 amino acids. Trimming removed 3 bases at V and 10 bases at J, with 13 bases between. Germline-derived CDR1 and CDR2 are LGHDT and YNNKEL (reference sequence). Some clones are missing from TCRdb's copy, which holds only in-frame ones; the method was immunoSEQ multiplex PCR. This repertoire shows over 150,000 clones, more than 80% found once; its top ten account for roughly 6%. Participants reported their clinical history, and cohort assignment relied on those reports. For recovered donors of Cohort 3, there were two negative PCRs, clearance, or symptom resolution. The sample is drawn from a study of blood T cell repertoires in COVID-19. Study background: Specimens from acute and convalescent COVID-19 originated in the United States, Italy and Spain. Nucleic acid was either cDNA or gDNA, and it came from T cells, B-cell-depleted T cells, or PBMCs.

The J gene is TRBJ1-6, the V gene TRBV3-1 (or the pseudogene TRBV3-2); D uncertain. This receptor was taken from a middle-aged man who had recovered from COVID-19. The source material was PBMCs or T cells enriched from blood (not recorded which). This CDR3 is CASSQGRRNSPLHF. In nucleotides, the CDR3 is TGTGCCAGCAGCCAGGGTCGGAGGAACTCACCCCTCCACTTT.